This T cell receptor beta chain was recorded in a study of vaccination effects on CD4 cells after COVID-19. V gave up 1 base and J gave up 4 bases, with 11 bases separating them. The CDR3 runs to 15 residues. The germline gives CDR1 SGHNT, CDR2 YYREEE (reference sequence). A remark on this clone: Its specificity is unknown.

Viral peptide pool expansion of antigen-specific CD4+ T cells preceded sequencing in the ViraFEST assay. An approximately nine-day culture period preceded the isolation of CD4+ T cells. Having tested negative for nucleocapsid antibodies, the vaccine recipients showed no prior SARS-CoV-2 infection. Around 2.2 million PBMC per well received about 9.6 IU/ml IL-2 and approximately 9.2 ug/ml peptides in culture. The table came from immunoSEQ multiplex PCR; TCRdb's copy has only in-frame clones and leaves some out. The table has 40,000 to 45,000 clones, approximately 70% seen once. Study results and limitations: Cross-reaction with common cold coronaviruses was seen in only 1 of 255 vaccine-induced clones from healthy vaccinees. The study found marked clonal contraction of infection- and vaccine-induced clones late after vaccination.

The source was CD4+ T cells from PBMCs cultured with HCoV-OC43 spike peptides, collected before COVID-19 vaccination. Subset described: HCoV-OC43 spike overlapping peptide pool stimulation. This chain uses TRBV5-4 with TRBJ1-4; D call uncertain. This clonotype was obtained from a human donor who received a COVID-19 vaccine. The CDR3: CASSLSQSGNEKLFF. The CDR3 DNA sequence: TGTGCCAGCAGCTTGTCACAGTCTGGTAATGAAAAACTGTTTTTT.